This T cell receptor beta chain was sequenced during a study of blood T cell repertoires in COVID-19. Study summary: T cells, B-cell-depleted T cells, or PBMCs supplied cDNA or gDNA.

This CDR3 contains 12 residues. CDR1 and CDR2 (germline): MDHEN, SYDVKM. The trim removed 6 bases at V and 14 bases at J, leaving 7 bases unmatched. This clone was seen just once. Sequencing used immunoSEQ multiplex PCR; TCRdb keeps in-frame clones, though not all of them. Among roughly 300,000 clones listed, around 87% were seen once. The sequenced sample was peripheral blood. The chain carries TRBV28 and TRBJ2-3; 11 bases match TRBD2. This receptor was taken from a woman aged 45-65 years who had recovered from COVID-19. The CDR3 here is CASSELAGVSYF. CDR3 DNA sequence: TGTGCCAGCAGCGAACTAGCGGGAGTATCGTATTTT.